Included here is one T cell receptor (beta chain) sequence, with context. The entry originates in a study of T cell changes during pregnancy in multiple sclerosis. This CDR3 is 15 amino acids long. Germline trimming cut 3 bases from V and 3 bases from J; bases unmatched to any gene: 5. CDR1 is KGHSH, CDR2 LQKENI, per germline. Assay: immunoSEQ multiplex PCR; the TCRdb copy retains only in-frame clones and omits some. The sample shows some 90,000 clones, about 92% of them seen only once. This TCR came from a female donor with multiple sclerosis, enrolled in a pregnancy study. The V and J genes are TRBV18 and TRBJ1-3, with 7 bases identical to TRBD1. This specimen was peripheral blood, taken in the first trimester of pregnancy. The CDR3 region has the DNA TGTGCCAGCTCACCTCTCGACAGGGATGGAAACACCATATATTTT. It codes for CASSPLDRDGNTIYF. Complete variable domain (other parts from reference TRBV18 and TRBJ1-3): NAGVMQNPRHLVRRRGQEARLRCSPMKGHSHVYWYRQLPEEGLKFMVYLQKENIIDESGMPKERFSAEFPKEGPSILRIQQVVRGDSAAYFCASSPLDRDGNTIYFGEGSWLTVV.